A selection of T cell receptor beta chains follows, all from one sample in a study of molecular identifiers for immune sequencing clone quantification. TCRdb reprocessed the PCR reads via MiXCR and lists one record per CDR3 protein. The sample lists about 640,000 distinct CDR3 sequences; less than 20% were seen once. The sequencing input was naive CD8+ T cells from blood, with Jurkat cell RNA spiked in. Receptor source: a human donor in good health. Some libraries in this study had Jurkat cell RNA spiked in. The CDR3 runs from the conserved cysteine through the conserved F or W. The D gene is left open where the match is weak. Not every row has a clone size; where given, it reads once, few, many or a size class.

V	J	size	D	CDR3	DNA
TRBV2	TRBJ1-5	many	-	CASEGRENQPQHF	TGTGCCAGCGAAGGCAGAGAGAATCAGCCCCAGCATTTT
TRBV6-5	TRBJ2-5	-	-	CASKTGGGGETQYF	TGTGCCAGCAAAACCGGAGGGGGGGGGGAGACCCAGTACTTC
TRBV15	TRBJ2-7	many	TRBD1	CATSRDGGTGVYEQYF	TGTGCCACCAGCAGAGATGGCGGGACAGGGGTCTACGAGCAGTACTTC
TRBV20-1	TRBJ2-1	-	TRBD1	CSALPGQGADWSYNEQFF	TGCAGTGCTCTCCCGGGACAGGGGGCGGATTGGTCCTACAATGAGCAGTTCTTC
TRBV12-3/TRBV12-4	TRBJ2-7	-	-	CASSPSEGLEQYF	TGTGCCAGCAGCCCCAGCGAAGGGTTGGAGCAGTACTTC
TRBV12-5	TRBJ2-5	-	TRBD2	CASGWGLAVQETQYF	TGTGCTAGTGGTTGGGGACTAGCGGTCCAAGAGACCCAGTACTTC
TRBV9	TRBJ2-3	-	TRBD2	CASSVGRLAGGSDTQYF	TGTGCCAGCAGCGTAGGGAGGCTAGCGGGGGGCTCAGATACGCAGTATTTT
TRBV19	TRBJ2-3	many	-	CASSIVGGSTDTQYF	TGTGCCAGTAGTATAGTTGGGGGAAGCACAGATACGCAGTATTTT
TRBV6-2/TRBV6-3	TRBJ1-6	many	TRBD1	CASSQRHGTALQGSLHF	TGTGCCAGCAGCCAGAGACACGGGACAGCTCTTCAGGGATCCCTCCACTTT
TRBV3-1	TRBJ1-2	-	TRBD1	CASSQGTGSHYGYTF	TGTGCCAGCAGCCAAGGGACAGGAAGCCACTATGGCTACACCTTC
TRBV19	TRBJ2-3	-	-	CASRKGSDTQYF	TGTGCCAGTAGAAAGGGGTCAGATACGCAGTATTTT
TRBV7-9	TRBJ1-5	many	TRBD1	CASSLGRTGNQPQHF	TGTGCCAGCAGCTTAGGCAGGACAGGGAACCAGCCCCAGCATTTT
TRBV19	TRBJ2-7	many	-	CASTPGSPYEQYF	TGTGCCAGTACGCCAGGGTCGCCCTACGAGCAGTACTTC
TRBV4-1	TRBJ2-1	many	TRBD1	CASSHTGAPLDEQFF	TGCGCCAGCAGCCATACAGGGGCCCCGTTGGATGAGCAGTTCTTC
TRBV28	TRBJ2-1	-	-	CASSEIPWAPVVPFF	TGTGCCAGCAGTGAAATTCCCTGGGCGCCCGTAGTTCCGTTCTTC
TRBV4-3	TRBJ2-7	many	TRBD2	CASSHGLAGGVVIF	TGCGCCAGCAGCCATGGACTAGCGGGAGGCGTTGTCATCTTC
TRBV7-8	TRBJ2-7	many	-	CASSDHYTPSYEQYF	TGTGCCAGCAGCGACCACTACACACCAAGCTACGAGCAGTACTTC